The 17 T cell receptor beta chains reported below all come from one sample, sequenced in a study of T cells in women clearing cervical HPV infection. The assay was immunoSEQ multiplex PCR, and TCRdb's table has in-frame clones only and misses some. This table lists roughly 35,000 clones. Material: blood buffy coat. Receptors originate from a woman between 18 and 70 years old with a cervical HPV16 infection that either progressed to CIN3+ or cleared (not recorded which).

Of note for this clone: Other DNA sequences of this sample code for an identical CDR3. CDR3 DNA, as far as it was read: TGTGCCAGTAGTATCAGGCAGAACACTGAA. Its translation is CASSIRQNTE. The entire CDR3 is CASSIRQNTEAFF. The rearrangement uses TRBV19 and TRBJ1-1; D gene uncertain. Sequencing ends 3 residues short of the CDR3 end; the germline J gene provides the rest. Trimming left V 3 bases short and J 1 base short, with 6 bases between. The CDR3 has 13 residues. CDR1 and CDR2 from the germline V gene are LNHDA and SQIVND (reference sequence).

Comment on this clone: The CDR3 is cut off 3 residues early in the read; its end comes from the germline J gene. The rearrangement links TRBV20-1 to TRBJ1-1, with D maybe TRBD1 (5 bases). Germline V gene sequence: CDR1 DFQATT, CDR2 SNEGSKA (reference sequence). The CDR3 length is 15 residues. CDR3 DNA (partial): TGCAGTGCTCCCGGGACTAGCGGGACCAGAGGGGCA. This translates into CSAPGTSGTRGA. The CDR3 in full is CSAPGTSGTRGAAFF.

On this clone itself: One junction end does not reproduce the germline sequence, and a read error may be involved. Coverage ceases 3 residues before the CDR3 finishes, and the germline J gene fills in the end. At the DNA level, this CDR3 is encoded by other sequences in the same sample as well. V gene TRBV5-1 combines with J gene TRBJ1-3; D possibly corresponds to TRBD1 (6 bases). This CDR3 contains 16 residues. Per the germline V gene, CDR1 is SGHRS and CDR2 is YFSETQ. The CDR3 spells CASSLAGHNSGNTIYF. The covered CDR3 bases are TGCGCCAGCAGCTTGGCGGGACACAACTCTGGAAACACG. The whole variable domain, remainder taken from reference TRBV5-1 and TRBJ1-3, is KAGVTQTPRYLIKTRGQQVTLSCSPISGHRSVSWYQQTPGQGLQFLFEYFSETQRNKGNFPGRFSGRQFSNSRSEMNVSTLELGDSALYLCASSLAGHNSGNTIYFGEGSWLTVV.

For this clone: The read stops 3 residues short of the end of the CDR3; the missing end is completed from the germline J gene. The chain joins TRBV7-2 to TRBJ2-3; weak D call: TRBD1 (6 bases). This CDR3 is 15 amino acids long. The germline CDR1 and CDR2 sequences are SGHTA and FQGNSA. The CDR3 bases that were read are TGTGCCAGCAGCTTTACTCCAGGGGACCAAGAGACG. This codes for CASSFTPGDQET. In full, the CDR3 reads CASSFTPGDQETQYF.

On this clone itself: The read ends 3 residues early relative to the CDR3; the germline J gene fills the gap. This chain connects TRBV7-2 to TRBJ1-2; D not resolved. Germline CDR1 SGHTA, CDR2 FQGNSA. V shed 3 bases and J shed 4 bases, with 12 bases lying between them. This CDR3 spans 14 amino acids. The CDR3 protein is CASSFGQSFYGYTF. The sequenced part of the CDR3 DNA is TGTGCCAGCAGCTTTGGGCAGAGCTTCTATGGC.

As to this clone: From the germline J gene comes the end of the CDR3, since the read stops 3 residues before it. The genes are TRBV20-1 and TRBJ2-7; possible D gene TRBD1, 6 bases. V lost 3 bases, J lost 1 base, and 13 bases lay in between. The CDR3 covers 14 residues. From germline, CDR1 is DFQATT and CDR2 SNEGSKA (reference sequence). CDR3 amino acids: CSASLGARSYEQYF. CDR3 DNA, as far as it was read: TGCAGTGCTAGTTTGGGGGCCAGGTCCTACGAG.

Remarks on this clone: Read coverage stops 3 residues before the CDR3 terminus; the germline J gene supplies the remainder. This sequence joins TRBV7-9 and TRBJ1-2, with TRBD1 matching over 8 bases. The CDR3 contains 14 residues. From germline, CDR1 is SEHNR and CDR2 FQNEAQ (reference sequence). The CDR3 loop reads CASSLDRQGYGYTF. CDR3 DNA (partial): TGTGCCAGCAGCTTGGACCGACAGGGGTACGGC.

The CDR3 DNA, read in part, is TGTGCCTGGAGTAAGGGACAGGGGGCAGGTGAG. Translating gives CAWSKGQGAGE. In full, the CDR3 is CAWSKGQGAGEQFF. This rearrangement joins TRBV30 to TRBJ2-1, with 12 bases identical to TRBD1. The read ends 3 residues shy of where the CDR3 ends; the end is completed using the germline J gene. The CDR3 runs 14 residues. The J segment lost 9 bases and the V segment lost 2 bases, leaving 5 bases of the junction unmatched. CDR1 is GTSNPN, CDR2 SVGIG, per germline (reference sequence).

In regard to this clone: The read ends 3 residues before the CDR3 terminus; that terminus is restored from the germline J gene. V is TRBV27 and J is TRBJ1-3; possibly TRBD1 for D (5 bases). The germline V gene encodes CDR1 MNHEY and CDR2 SMNVEV (reference sequence). Trimming shortened V by 3 bases and J by 4 bases, and 10 bases separated the two germline ends. The CDR3 sequence is 14 residues long. The CDR3 is CASSLAGPGNTIYF. The part of the CDR3 DNA that was read is TGTGCCAGCAGTTTGGCGGGGCCCGGAAACACC.

The sequenced part of the CDR3 DNA is TGTGCCAGCAGCTTATACAGGGCCACAGATACG. Protein sequence: CASSLYRATDT. The complete CDR3 protein is CASSLYRATDTQYF. The genes are TRBV11-3 and TRBJ2-3; TRBD1 is a possible D gene (6 bases). The read ends 3 residues shy of where the CDR3 ends; the end is completed using the germline J gene. The CDR3 is made up of 14 amino acids. Germline values: CDR1 SGHNT, CDR2 YENEEA. V lost 2 bases and J lost 2, with 8 bases in between. The whole variable domain, filled in from reference TRBV11-3 and TRBJ2-3, reads EAGVVQSPRYKIIEKKQPVAFWCNPISGHNTLYWYLQNLGQGPELLIRYENEEAVDDSQLPKDRFSAERLKGVDSTLKIQPAELGDSAVYLCASSLYRATDTQYFGPGTRLTVL.

On this clone: Read data end 3 residues before the CDR3 end; the end is taken from the germline J gene. The rearrangement links TRBV7-2 to TRBJ2-3, with 9 bases lining up with TRBD1. The CDR3 has 15 residues. From germline, CDR1 is SGHTA and CDR2 FQGNSA. The CDR3 is CASSSNRGRWETQYF. The sequenced CDR3 bases are TGTGCCAGCAGCTCGAACAGGGGGCGCTGGGAGACG.

Concerning this clone: The read ends 3 residues before the CDR3 terminus; that terminus is restored from the germline J gene. This chain uses TRBV5-4 with TRBJ1-4, with TRBD1 identical over 7 bases. CDR3 length: 13 residues. V shed 2 bases, J shed 8 bases, and the junction held 3 bases outside the gene matches. Per germline, CDR1 SGHNT and CDR2 YYREEE (reference sequence). The CDR3 is CASSLQGREKLFF. The part of the CDR3 DNA that was read is TGTGCCAGCAGCTTACAGGGGAGGGAAAAA.

A remark on this clone: The sequence runs out 3 residues before the end of the CDR3; the remainder is reconstructed from the germline J gene. V gene TRBV19 combines with J gene TRBJ2-4, with 7 bases fitting TRBD1. This CDR3 spans 15 amino acids. CDR1 is LNHDA, CDR2 SQIVND, per germline (reference sequence). CDR3 amino acids: CASSIPRTGVYGQYF. CDR3 bases read: TGTGCCAGTAGTATACCACGGACAGGTGTTTATGGT.

Worth noting for this clone: The read ends 3 residues shy of where the CDR3 ends; the end is completed using the germline J gene. The gene calls are TRBV7-2 and TRBJ1-2; TRBD1 aligns across 7 bases. The CDR3 sequence is 13 residues long. The germline gives CDR1 SGHTA, CDR2 FQGNSA. V gave up 5 bases and J gave up 5 bases; unmatched junction bases: 5. CDR3 DNA, as far as it was read: TGTGCCAGCAGCGCCGACAGGGATTATGGC. Its translation: CASSADRDYG. The CDR3 in its entirety is CASSADRDYGYTF.

Of note for this clone: The CDR3 end lies 3 residues beyond the end of the read and is filled in from the germline J gene. The chain is built from TRBV19 and TRBJ1-6, with 9 positions matching TRBD1. The germline CDR1 and CDR2 sequences are LNHDA and SQIVND (reference sequence). CDR3 length: 12 residues. Trimming took 9 bases from V and 9 from J; bases not matched to a gene: 3. The covered CDR3 bases are TGTGCCAGCACAGGGGGCGGTTCACCC. Translated: CASTGGGSP. The entire CDR3 reads CASTGGGSPLHF.

The CDR3 reads CASSLVLAGDYEQYF. The covered CDR3 bases are TGCGCCAGCAGCTTGGTCCTAGCGGGGGACTACGAG. The rearrangement joins TRBV5-1 to TRBJ2-7; 10 bases match TRBD2. The sequence runs out 3 residues before the end of the CDR3; the remainder is reconstructed from the germline J gene. The CDR3 length is 15 residues. V shed 0 bases, J shed 3 bases, and the junction held 3 bases outside the gene matches. Germline V lookup: CDR1 SGHRS, CDR2 YFSETQ.

A remark on this clone: The CDR3 end is not reached by the read, which stops 3 residues before it; the germline J gene fills it in. V is TRBV5-6 and J is TRBJ2-7; D perhaps matches TRBD1 (5 bases). Germline assignment: CDR1 SGHDT and CDR2 YYEEEE. The CDR3 spans 15 residues. Trimming shortened V by 2 bases and J by 0 bases, and 12 bases separated the two germline ends. The DNA read from the CDR3 is TGTGCCAGCAGCTTAGGGGTCCTGAGCTCCTACGAG. It translates to CASSLGVLSSYE. The full CDR3 sequence reads CASSLGVLSSYEQYF.